Listed below are T cell receptor beta chains from one sample, sequenced in a study of regulatory T cells in long-lasting Graves disease. TCRdb fed the multiplex PCR reads into MiXCR, producing one record per CDR3 protein. The repertoire consists of about 320,000 distinct CDR3 sequences, with over 15% occurring once and the leading ten covering about 40%. Material: peripheral blood mononuclear cells (PBMCs), obtained at new diagnosis, from a patient treated with antithyroid drugs. All receptors come from a female donor with Graves disease. Each CDR3 is given with its conserved first and last residue. The order of the fields is D gene, J gene, clone size, V gene, CDR3 protein, CDR3 DNA. The D gene is left open where the match is weak. Size is omitted from some rows. Given values are once, few, many or a class for expanded clones.

TRBD1 | TRBJ1-4 | few | TRBV20-1 | CSATSPTGGDDEKLFF | TGCAGTGCTACCAGTCCAACAGGGGGCGATGATGAAAAACTGTTTTTT
NA | TRBJ1-1 | NA | TRBV19 | CASSKVGNTEAFF | TGTGCCAGTAGTAAGGTCGGGAACACTGAAGCTTTCTTT
TRBD1 | TRBJ2-2 | few | TRBV9 | CASSVGQGAPTGELFF | TGTGCCAGCAGCGTGGGACAGGGGGCGCCCACCGGGGAGCTGTTTTTT
NA | TRBJ1-1 | many | TRBV5-1 | CASSLGRGSEAFF | TGCGCCAGCAGCTTGGGCCGGGGTAGTGAAGCTTTCTTT
TRBD1 | TRBJ1-1 | many | TRBV28 | CAVGGVYRGLNTEAFF | TGTGCCGTGGGGGGGGTTTACAGGGGCCTTAACACTGAAGCTTTCTTT
TRBD2 | TRBJ2-7 | few | TRBV5-1 | CASSWTLAGGPNEQYF | TGCGCCAGCAGCTGGACCTTAGCGGGAGGGCCGAACGAGCAGTACTTC
NA | TRBJ1-5 | few | TRBV19 | CASSPVGDNQPQHF | TGTGCCAGTAGTCCCGTGGGCGACAATCAGCCCCAGCATTTT
NA | TRBJ2-3 | many | TRBV7-9 | CASSLIGGTTDTQYF | TGTGCCAGCAGTCTAATTGGGGGAACCACAGATACGCAGTATTTT
TRBD2 | TRBJ2-3 | many | TRBV19 | CASSDSGGTDTQYF | TGTGCCAGTAGTGATAGCGGGGGCACAGATACGCAGTATTTT
TRBD1 | TRBJ1-5 | many | TRBV19 | CASRRDRGFNNQPQHF | TGTGCCAGTAGAAGGGACAGGGGATTTAACAATCAGCCCCAGCATTTT
NA | TRBJ2-7 | many | TRBV5-1 | CASSLVEGHYEQYF | TGCGCCAGCAGCTTAGTAGAGGGGCACTACGAGCAGTACTTC
NA | TRBJ1-5 | NA | TRBV30 | CAWSLDRDQPQHF | TGTGCCTGGAGCCTAGACCGAGATCAGCCCCAGCATTTT
TRBD1 | TRBJ2-7 | NA | TRBV24-1 | CATSDPGQGDDEQYF | TGTGCCACCAGTGATCCCGGACAGGGTGACGACGAGCAGTACTTC
TRBD2 | TRBJ2-1 | many | TRBV6-1 | CASSPGTSGTGGEQFF | TGTGCCAGCAGCCCCGGGACTAGCGGGACCGGGGGTGAGCAGTTCTTC
TRBD2 | TRBJ2-5 | many | TRBV5-4 | CASSHPLAGGGETQYF | TGTGCCAGCAGCCATCCACTAGCGGGAGGGGGAGAGACCCAGTACTTC
TRBD2 | TRBJ2-5 | many | TRBV7-3 | CASTSPVRDGRGGETQYF | TGTGCCAGCACCTCTCCCGTTAGGGACGGGAGGGGAGGAGAGACCCAGTACTTC
NA | TRBJ1-4 | many | TRBV2 | CASRPENEKLFF | TGTGCCAGCAGGCCGGAGAATGAAAAACTGTTTTTT
TRBD2 | TRBJ2-7 | many | TRBV19 | CASSHSGRALSYEQYF | TGTGCCAGTAGTCATAGCGGGAGGGCCCTTTCCTACGAGCAGTACTTC
TRBD2 | TRBJ2-5 | NA | TRBV7-7 | CASSLGASGSGETQYF | TGTGCTAGCAGCCTAGGGGCTAGCGGGAGTGGAGAGACCCAGTACTTC
TRBD1 | TRBJ2-7 | many | TRBV12-5 | CASGSGTGAFEQYF | TGTGCTAGTGGTTCTGGGACAGGGGCTTTCGAGCAGTACTTC
NA | TRBJ2-1 | many | TRBV7-9 | CASSFPRGLKANEQFF | TGTGCCAGCAGCTTCCCTAGAGGACTTAAAGCGAATGAGCAGTTCTTC
TRBD1 | TRBJ1-2 | NA | TRBV25-1 | CASHNRGGGYTF | TGTGCCAGCCACAACAGGGGTGGTGGCTACACCTTC
NA | TRBJ1-6 | few | TRBV11-2 | CASSSHTGGLSSYNSPLHF | TGTGCCAGCAGCTCCCACACGGGGGGCCTGAGCTCCTATAATTCACCCCTCCACTTT
NA | TRBJ2-1 | many | TRBV20-1 | CSARDVEEPYNEQFF | TGCAGTGCTAGAGATGTCGAGGAACCCTACAATGAGCAGTTCTTC
NA | TRBJ2-1 | few | TRBV27 | CASSLYVAEQFF | TGTGCCAGCAGTTTATATGTCGCTGAGCAGTTCTTC
NA | TRBJ1-1 | NA | TRBV11-2 | CASSGRPGRGTEAFF | TGTGCCAGCAGCGGAAGGCCGGGACGGGGCACTGAAGCTTTCTTT
TRBD1 | TRBJ2-3 | many | TRBV7-9 | CASATQGAITDTQYF | TGTGCCAGCGCCACCCAGGGGGCAATAACAGATACTCAGTATTTT
TRBD1 | TRBJ2-7 | many | TRBV7-9 | CASSLDRGRSYEQYF | TGTGCCAGCAGTTTGGACAGGGGGCGGTCCTACGAGCAGTACTTC
NA | TRBJ2-7 | many | TRBV24-1 | CATSEDGTYEQYF | TGTGCCACCAGTGAGGACGGGACCTACGAGCAGTACTTC
NA | TRBJ1-6 | many | TRBV20-1 | CSARPGVTAGNSPLHF | TGCAGTGCTAGACCCGGGGTGACCGCTGGTAATTCACCCCTCCACTTT
NA | TRBJ2-1 | NA | TRBV7-2 | CASRPSGPNEQFF | TGTGCCAGCAGACCGTCGGGCCCCAATGAGCAGTTCTTC
NA | TRBJ2-7 | many | TRBV3-1 | CASSLQGNEQYF | TGTGCCAGCAGTCTCCAGGGTAACGAGCAGTACTTC
TRBD2 | TRBJ2-1 | many | TRBV5-1 | CASSLEDLAGGPQFF | TGCGCCAGCAGCTTGGAAGATCTAGCGGGAGGGCCCCAGTTCTTC
NA | TRBJ1-6 | many | TRBV27 | CASSFRGLDSYNSPLHF | TGTGCCAGCAGTTTCAGGGGATTGGACTCCTATAATTCACCCCTCCACTTT
NA | TRBJ2-2 | NA | TRBV24-1 | CATSDLPQRNTGELFF | TGTGCCACCAGTGATTTGCCGCAGAGGAACACCGGGGAGCTGTTTTTT
TRBD2 | TRBJ2-5 | many | TRBV11-3 | CASSPTSGTQETQYF | TGTGCCAGCAGCCCGACTAGCGGGACGCAAGAGACCCAGTACTTC
NA | TRBJ2-1 | NA | TRBV19 | CASSISAVNEQFF | TGTGCCAGTAGTATTTCGGCGGTTAATGAGCAGTTCTTC
NA | TRBJ1-3 | few | TRBV20-1 | CSARVAAGGSGNTIYF | TGCAGTGCTAGAGTTGCGGCAGGAGGCTCTGGAAACACCATATATTTT
NA | TRBJ1-1 | few | TRBV14 | CASSQMDDTEAFF | TGTGCCAGCAGCCAAATGGATGACACTGAAGCTTTCTTT
NA | TRBJ2-1 | many | TRBV7-3 | CASSSTPTIRGEQFF | TGTGCCAGCAGCTCCACCCCGACTATCAGGGGTGAGCAGTTCTTC
TRBD2 | TRBJ2-1 | many | TRBV28 | CASSRLASDGKGYNEQFF | TGTGCCAGCAGCCGACTAGCCTCAGATGGTAAGGGTTACAATGAGCAGTTCTTC
NA | TRBJ1-2 | many | TRBV7-2 | CASSTHPGTDYGYTF | TGTGCCAGCAGCACACACCCGGGGACGGACTATGGCTACACCTTC
TRBD1 | TRBJ1-4 | few | TRBV28 | CASSLTFGGQGENEKLFF | TGTGCCAGCAGTTTAACTTTTGGGGGACAGGGGGAGAATGAAAAACTGTTTTTT